This T cell receptor beta chain derives from a study of Ad26.COV2.S vaccination and SARS-CoV-2 variants. Study-level information: Ad26.COV2.S given intramuscularly, once or twice 56 days apart.

TCRdb keeps only in-frame clones here, not all; method: immunoSEQ multiplex PCR. The profile covers about 350,000 clones, with around 88% appearing a single time and approximately 4.5% taken by the ten largest. Study results and caveats: It was vaccine recipients, not placebo recipients, who had the higher spike-specific TCR breadth.

This CDR3 has 12 amino acids. In germline, CDR1 is MDHEN, CDR2 SYDVKM. V shed 8 bases and J shed 2 bases, with 9 bases lying between them. Of note for this clone: Its antigen is unknown.

Treatment here: around 19 received Ad26.COV2.S at low or high dose, single or two shots; 5 received placebo; per-sample allocation not given. Day 63 following the first vaccine or placebo injection was when the samples were taken. Donor was an adult aged 18-55 years in Boston. This rearrangement joins TRBV28 to TRBJ1-1, with D hard to call. The sequence derives from a person between 18 and 59 years old who received the Ad26.COV2.S COVID-19 vaccine or a placebo. The specimen was peripheral blood, collected in a trial of Ad26.COV2.S vaccine versus placebo. The CDR3 sequence is CASRDINTEAFF. CDR3 nucleotides: TGTGCCAGCCGAGACATTAACACTGAAGCTTTCTTT.